These 12 T cell receptor beta chains came from one sample sequenced in a study of tumor and adjacent non-tumor tissue in lung cancer. RNA was extracted from bulk tissue without any cell sorting. This non-tumor lung sample came from over 3 cm beyond the tumor edge. The library came from three nested PCR rounds adapted from ARM-PCR protocols. TCRdb re-called the multiplex PCR reads through MiXCR, storing one row per CDR3 protein. Of fewer than 100,000 distinct CDR3 sequences in the sample, roughly 77% are singletons; the top ten hold less than 25%. Sequencing was performed on distant non-tumor lung tissue. The receptors were gathered from a woman aged 50 to 65 with non-small cell lung cancer.

The sample holds one count of this clonotype. Since a much larger clone is just one base distant, this may be a read error. This CDR3 is CSTGDSITDTQYF. The CDR3 DNA follows: TGCAGTACTGGGGACAGTATCACAGATACGCAGTATTTT. The chain recombines TRBV20-1 with TRBJ2-3; TRBD1 matches at 7 bases. After removal of 8 bases from V and 2 bases from J, the junction contained 7 bases not matched to a gene. The V gene's germline CDR1 is DFQATT and CDR2 SNEGSKA (reference sequence). The CDR3 loop spans 13 amino acids.

In this sample, this clonotype turned up a few times. At one of its ends the junction is not consistent with the germline gene, which may arise from a read error. This chain uses TRBV4-1 with TRBJ1-1; 8 positions match TRBD1. The CDR3 contains 14 residues. Germline CDR1 and CDR2: MGHRA and YSYEKL. The CDR3 region is CASSHSTGGTEAFF. CDR3 DNA: TGCGCTAGCAGCCACAGCACAGGGGGCACTGAAGCTTTCTTT.

Remarks on this clonotype: The junction departs from germline at one end; a sequencing error may be responsible. V and J are TRBV12-3 or TRBV12-4 and TRBJ1-1; perhaps TRBD1 as D (5 bases). The CDR3 has 14 residues. The CDR3 region is CVSSLQEMNTEAFF. CDR3 DNA sequence: TGTGTCAGCAGTTTACAGGAGATGAACACTGAAGCTTTCTTT.

As regards this clonotype: Just one base apart from a much larger clone, this may be a read error. The V and J genes are TRBV7-8 and TRBJ2-7; 9 bases are a match to TRBD2. The V gene's germline CDR1 is SGHVS and CDR2 FQNEAQ. The CDR3 loop spans 17 amino acids. The CDR3 bases are TGTACCAGCAGCTCCTATAGACTAGCGGTAGGCTCCTACGAGCAGTACTTC. Amino acids: CTSSSYRLAVGSYEQYF.

This clonotype was seen repeatedly, ten times or more. The chain uses TRBV20-1 and TRBJ2-3, with 8 bases identical to TRBD2. The germline V gene encodes CDR1 DFQATT and CDR2 SNEGSKA (reference sequence). V shed 4 bases and J 6 bases; nucleotides not matched to a gene: 9. The CDR3 is 14 amino acids. The CDR3, as DNA: TGCAGTGCTACCCCAGCGGGAGTAGATGATACGCAGTATTTT. Translating gives CSATPAGVDDTQYF.

Details on this clonotype: The junction differs from germline at one of its ends, possibly a read error. This sequence joins TRBV5-4 and TRBJ2-5, with D possibly TRBD2 on 7 matching bases. Looked up from germline, CDR1 is SGHNT and CDR2 is YYREEE (reference sequence). CDR3 length equals 14 residues. The CDR3, as DNA: TGTGCCCGCAGCTCCGCGGGGGCTGAAGATATCCAGTACTTC. Protein: CARSSAGAEDIQYF.

Many counts were recorded for this clonotype. V is TRBV30 and J is TRBJ2-7; D unclear. This CDR3 is built from 11 residues. The V gene lost 1 base and the J gene lost 7 bases, with 8 bases spanning the gap. The germline V gene has CDR1 GTSNPN and CDR2 SVGIG (reference sequence). The CDR3 spells CAWSESLEQYF. CDR3 sequence (DNA): TGTGCCTGGAGTGAGTCCCTAGAGCAGTACTTC.

The V and J genes are TRBV7-9 and TRBJ2-5; possibly TRBD1 or TRBD2 for D (6 bases each). Per the germline V gene, CDR1 is SEHNR and CDR2 is FQNEAQ (reference sequence). This CDR3 has 13 residues. Written as DNA, the CDR3 is TGTACCTCAAGGGGGGCCTTGCAAGAGACCCAGTACTTC. Its protein product is CTSRGALQETQYF.

The table lists this clonotype with many counts. The V and J genes are TRBV24-1 and TRBJ2-1, with 7 bases that match TRBD1. The CDR3 is 14 residues long. V shed 4 bases and J 8 bases; nucleotides not matched to a gene: 7. The germline V gene has CDR1 KGHDR and CDR2 SFDVKD. The chain's CDR3 is CATSDSQGVYEQFF. The CDR3 nucleotides read TGTGCCACCAGTGACTCCCAGGGGGTGTATGAGCAGTTCTTC.

Notes on this clonotype: Lacking the conserved final phenylalanine or tryptophan, this CDR3 likely reflects a read error. This rearrangement joins TRBV7-8 to TRBJ2-5; 7 bases align to TRBD2. The CDR3 loop spans 13 amino acids. Germline V gene data show CDR1 as SGHVS and CDR2 as FQNEAQ. CDR3 amino acids: CVSSRGLQETQYV. In DNA, the CDR3 is TGTGTCAGCAGCCGGGGACTACAAGAGACCCAGTACGTC.

The rearrangement links TRBV7-9 to TRBJ2-7; 9 bases map to TRBD2. This CDR3 region has 14 residues. The trim removed 5 bases at V and 2 bases at J, leaving 4 bases unmatched. CDR1 SEHNR and CDR2 FQNEAQ come from the germline V gene (reference sequence). Here the CDR3 reads CASSPTSGTYEQYF. The CDR3 DNA reads TGTGCCAGCAGCCCGACTAGCGGTACCTACGAGCAGTACTTC.

Concerning this clonotype: The junction does not match germline at one end; this may be a read error. This chain joins TRBV4-2 and TRBJ2-3; possible D gene TRBD1, 6 bases. The germline V gene has CDR1 LGHNA and CDR2 YNFKEQ. This CDR3 is 15 amino acids long. CDR3 DNA: TGTGCCAGCAACCAAGAGACAGGCAACAGGAATATGCAGTATTTT. Protein product: CASNQETGNRNMQYF.